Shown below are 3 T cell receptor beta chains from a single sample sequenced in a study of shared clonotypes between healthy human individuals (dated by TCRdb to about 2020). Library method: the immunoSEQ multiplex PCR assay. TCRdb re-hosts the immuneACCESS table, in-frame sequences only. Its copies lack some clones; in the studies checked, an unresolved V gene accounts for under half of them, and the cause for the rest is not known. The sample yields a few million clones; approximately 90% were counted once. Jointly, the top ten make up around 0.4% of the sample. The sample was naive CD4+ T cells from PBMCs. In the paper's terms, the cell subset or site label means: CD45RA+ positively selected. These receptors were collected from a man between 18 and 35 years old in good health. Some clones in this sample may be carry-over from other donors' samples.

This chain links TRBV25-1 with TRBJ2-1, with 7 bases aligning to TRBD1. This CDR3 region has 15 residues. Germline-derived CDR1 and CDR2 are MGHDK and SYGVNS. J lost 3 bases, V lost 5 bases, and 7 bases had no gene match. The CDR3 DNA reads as TGTGCCAGCAGTAACTCAGGGGGTAACTACAATGAGCAGTTCTTC. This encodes CASSNSGGNYNEQFF.

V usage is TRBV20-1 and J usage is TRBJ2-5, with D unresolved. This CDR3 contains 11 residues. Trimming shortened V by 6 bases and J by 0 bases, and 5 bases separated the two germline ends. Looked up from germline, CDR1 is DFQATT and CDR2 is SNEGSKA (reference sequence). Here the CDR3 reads CSAQNQETQYF. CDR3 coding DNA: TGCAGTGCGCAAAACCAAGAGACCCAGTACTTC.

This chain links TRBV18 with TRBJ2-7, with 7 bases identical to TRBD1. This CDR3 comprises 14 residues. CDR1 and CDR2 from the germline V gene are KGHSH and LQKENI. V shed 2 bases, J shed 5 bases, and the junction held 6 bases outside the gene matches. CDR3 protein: CASSPLQGPDEQYF. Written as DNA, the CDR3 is TGTGCCAGCTCACCATTACAGGGGCCCGACGAGCAGTACTTC.